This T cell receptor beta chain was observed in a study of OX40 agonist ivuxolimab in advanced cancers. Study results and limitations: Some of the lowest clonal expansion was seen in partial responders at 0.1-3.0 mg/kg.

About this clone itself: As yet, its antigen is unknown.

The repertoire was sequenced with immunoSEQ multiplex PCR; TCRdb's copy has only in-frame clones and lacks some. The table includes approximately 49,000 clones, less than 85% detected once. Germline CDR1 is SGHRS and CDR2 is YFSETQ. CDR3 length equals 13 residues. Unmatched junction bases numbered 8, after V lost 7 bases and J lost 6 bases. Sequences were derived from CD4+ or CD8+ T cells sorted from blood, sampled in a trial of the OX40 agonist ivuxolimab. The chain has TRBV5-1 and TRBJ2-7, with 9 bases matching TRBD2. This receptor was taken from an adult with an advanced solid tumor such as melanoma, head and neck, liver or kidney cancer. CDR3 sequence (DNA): TGCGCCAGCCGCCTGGCGGGAGGGCGCGAGCAGTACTTC. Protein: CASRLAGGREQYF.